This TCR beta chain was identified during a study of OX40 agonist ivuxolimab in advanced cancers. Points from the study as a whole: The expanded peripheral T cells' antigen specificity was not determined.

In regard to this clone: Its antigen is not known.

Repertoires were generated with immunoSEQ multiplex PCR, while TCRdb's copy carries only in-frame clones and drops some. The top ten hold around 0.53% of the sample, which has 90,000 to 150,000 clones, 80% to 90% seen once. The V and J ends lost 5 bases and 9 bases, in that order; junction bases with no gene match: 7. The germline CDR1 and CDR2 sequences are SGHAT and FQNNGV. The CDR3 loop spans 15 amino acids. The chain carries TRBV11-2 and TRBJ2-1; the match to TRBD2 covers 13 bases. The sequence was collected from an adult with an advanced solid tumor such as melanoma, head and neck, liver or kidney cancer. The sample here was CD4+ or CD8+ T cells sorted from blood, taken in a trial of the OX40 agonist ivuxolimab. This CDR3 reads CASSQTSGGRGEQFF. CDR3 sequence (DNA): TGTGCCAGCAGCCAGACTAGCGGGGGGAGGGGTGAGCAGTTCTTC.